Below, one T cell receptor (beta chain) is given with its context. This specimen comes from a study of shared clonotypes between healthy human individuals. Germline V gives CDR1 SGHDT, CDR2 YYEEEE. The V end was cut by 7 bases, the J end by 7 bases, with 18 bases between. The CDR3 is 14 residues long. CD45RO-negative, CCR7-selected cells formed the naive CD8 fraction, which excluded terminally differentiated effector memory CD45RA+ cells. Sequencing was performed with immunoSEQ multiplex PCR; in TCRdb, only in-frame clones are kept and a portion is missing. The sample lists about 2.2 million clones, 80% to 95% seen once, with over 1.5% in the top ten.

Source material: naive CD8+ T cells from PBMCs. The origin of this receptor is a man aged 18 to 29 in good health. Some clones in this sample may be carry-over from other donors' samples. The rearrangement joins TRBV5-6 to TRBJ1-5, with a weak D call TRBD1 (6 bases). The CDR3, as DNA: TGTGCCAGCTCTATCCACAGGGTCTCCCAGCCCCAGCATTTT. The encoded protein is CASSIHRVSQPQHF.